This T cell receptor beta chain is from a study of blood T cell repertoires in COVID-19. Source study methods: Amplification from reference gene primers served as the basis for estimated nucleated cell counts. Clones were sequenced by immunoSEQ multiplex PCR, and TCRdb holds only the in-frame ones, with some missing. V and J calls and clone size are given by that table; D and trimming were obtained from the DNA. The sample lists tens of thousands of clones, almost 85% seen once, with 11% in the top ten. The CDR3 runs 16 residues. The J segment lost 3 bases and the V segment lost 4 bases, leaving 7 bases of the junction unmatched. The V gene's germline CDR1 is MNHNS and CDR2 SASEGT. A few counts support this clone.

The sample was peripheral blood. This TCR came from a man between 50 and 59 years old with acute or convalescent COVID-19. The chain carries TRBV6-1 and TRBJ1-5; 9 bases agree with TRBD1. The CDR3 DNA follows: TGTGCCAGCAGTGCCTTGGACAGGGGTAACAATCAGCCCCAGCATTTT. This sequence encodes CASSALDRGNNQPQHF.